This T cell receptor beta chain is from a study of T-cell memory formation after mild COVID-19. At the level of the study: TCR clusters mostly belonged to single donors.

V gave up 2 bases and J gave up 1 base, with 10 bases separating them. The germline V gene encodes CDR1 SGHVS and CDR2 FNYEAQ. The CDR3 runs to 15 residues. As for this clonotype: Its specificity is not known.

Findings and limits, study-wide: Mostly located in CM and EM were contracting CD4+ clones, with contracting CD8+ clones located in EMRA. A balance of CD4 and CD8 characterized clones contracting day 15 to 85, whereas later expanders leaned CD4+.

5'RACE primed from the constant segment yielded TCR alpha and TCR beta cDNA libraries bearing sample barcodes and UMIs. Via MiXCR, TCRdb re-called the 5' RACE reads, giving one row per CDR3 protein. There are 350,000 to 500,000 distinct CDR3 sequences in the sample; roughly 18% occur only once, and 20% to 25% lies in the top ten. The sequenced sample was PBMCs or a T cell subset sorted from them (not recorded which). The chain has TRBV7-6 and TRBJ2-3; no firm D call. This TCR derives from a man in his late teens or twenties who had mild COVID-19 (a few samples of this study predate the infection). Cell type and time point are not known. Here the CDR3 DNA reads TGTGCCAGCAGCTTACTAGTTGAGGGCACAGATACGCAGTATTTT. Protein: CASSLLVEGTDTQYF.